The clone carrying this T cell receptor beta chain was recorded only once. Germline assignment: CDR1 MNHNS and CDR2 SASEGT. V lost 3 bases and J lost 5, with 19 bases in between. This CDR3 region has 16 residues. The data originate from a study of blood T cell repertoires in COVID-19. TCRdb keeps only in-frame clones here, not all; method: immunoSEQ multiplex PCR. The sample has 150,000 to 200,000 clones; 80% to 90% are singletons. Membership in each cohort depended on participant-reported clinical history. The TCR originated in a woman between 45 and 60 years old who had recovered from COVID-19. What was sequenced was PBMCs or T cells enriched from blood (not recorded which). V gene TRBV6-1 combines with J gene TRBJ2-5, with D possibly matching TRBD1 (6 bases). In DNA, the CDR3 is TGTGCCAGCAGTGAGGAACAGGGTACCTTTAGGGAGACCCAGTACTTC. Protein sequence: CASSEEQGTFRETQYF.